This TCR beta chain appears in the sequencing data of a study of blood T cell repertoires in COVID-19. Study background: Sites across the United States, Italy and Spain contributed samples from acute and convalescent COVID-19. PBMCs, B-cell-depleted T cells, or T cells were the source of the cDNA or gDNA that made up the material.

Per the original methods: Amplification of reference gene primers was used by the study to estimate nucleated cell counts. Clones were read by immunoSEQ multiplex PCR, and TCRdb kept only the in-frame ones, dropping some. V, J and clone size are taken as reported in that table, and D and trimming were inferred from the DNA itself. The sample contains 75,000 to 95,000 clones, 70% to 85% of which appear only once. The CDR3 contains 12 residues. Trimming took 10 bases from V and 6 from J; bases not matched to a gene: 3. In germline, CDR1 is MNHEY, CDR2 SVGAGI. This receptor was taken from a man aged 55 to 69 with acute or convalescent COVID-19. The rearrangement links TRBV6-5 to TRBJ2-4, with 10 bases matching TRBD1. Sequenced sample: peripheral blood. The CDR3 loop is CATRTGGNIQYF. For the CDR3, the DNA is TGTGCCACCCGGACAGGGGGAAACATTCAGTACTTC.